This T cell receptor beta chain derives from a study of T cells in Graves' hyperthyroidism and ophthalmopathy. In its sample, this clonotype was seen many times. Its antigen is not known. Notes on the study in general: Within blood appeared most thyroid clonotypes that had expanded above 0.001. A 13 V-J signature model discriminated ophthalmopathy versus stable hyperthyroidism.

Clinical Activity Scores of at least 3, NOSPECS grades of at least 4 and durations under 3 months characterized ophthalmopathy patients. Diagnosis relied on clinical symptoms, serum thyroxine and TRAb, thyroid ultrasound and orbital computed tomography. The investigators amplified TCR beta CDR3 regions from RNA transcripts. Researchers ran a first-round RT-PCR on the TCR CDR3 using the HTBI primer set. TCRdb passed the multiplex PCR reads through MiXCR, listing each CDR3 protein once. In the table there are a few hundred thousand distinct CDR3 sequences, approximately 23% of which are singletons. The source of this sequence is a woman aged 70-85 years with Graves' ophthalmopathy. Input material: blood.

CDR3 sequence reads: CASRSGTGGYQPQHF. The CDR3 DNA follows: TGTGCCAGCAGGTCCGGGACAGGGGGTTATCAGCCCCAGCATTTT. The chain has TRBV2 and TRBJ1-5, with 11 bases lining up with TRBD1. The J segment lost 5 bases and the V segment lost 6 bases, leaving 6 bases of the junction unmatched. This CDR3 region has 15 residues. Germline CDR1 and CDR2: SNHLY and FYNNEI.